This passage covers 30 T cell receptor beta chains from one sample sequenced in a study of cytomegalovirus exposure and HLA in healthy donors. The study ran its PCR with 60 Vbeta and 13 Jbeta primers. Generated by immunoSEQ multiplex PCR, the TCRdb table keeps only in-frame clones and is missing some. There are fewer than 65,000 clones in the sample; 70% to 90% occur only once, and about 1.5% lies in the top ten. The sample consisted of PBMCs. The receptors were sampled from a man between 18 and 35 years old in good health and CMV-seronegative.

This clone turned up a few times. The chain links TRBV5-1 to TRBJ1-5, with TRBD1 as a possible D gene (6 bases). Trimming took 4 bases from V and 2 from J, leaving 13 bases between them. In germline, CDR1 is SGHRS, CDR2 YFSETQ. The CDR3 is 15 residues long. This CDR3 is CASSKDSEGNQPQHF. The CDR3, as DNA: TGCGCCAGCAGCAAGGACAGTGAGGGCAATCAGCCCCAGCATTTT.

The rearrangement uses TRBV7-9 and TRBJ2-1; TRBD2 agrees at 9 bases. The CDR3 has 14 residues. V lost 11 bases and J lost 0; bases outside the gene matches: 5. The V gene's germline CDR1 is SEHNR and CDR2 FQNEAQ (reference sequence). For the CDR3, the DNA is TGTGCCTCGGGGCGGGGGGGCTCCTACAATGAGCAGTTCTTC. This encodes CASGRGGSYNEQFF.

The CDR3 here is CASSIQESTDTQYF. The CDR3, as DNA: TGTGCCAGCAGTATACAGGAAAGCACAGATACGCAGTATTTT. The chain joins TRBV28 to TRBJ2-3; D possibly corresponds to TRBD1 (5 bases). The germline gives CDR1 MDHEN, CDR2 SYDVKM. The CDR3 length is 14 residues. The V end lost 5 bases, the J end lost 0 bases, and 9 bases lay between the germline ends.

The V gene is TRBV21-1, the J gene TRBJ1-4; the D call of TRBD1 is as the table states it, not checked on the DNA. TRBV21-1 is deemed a pseudogene. The CDR3 covers 14 residues. CDR3 nucleotide sequence: TGTGCCAGCAGCAACGGACAGGGGACGTGCAAACTGTTTTTT. It specifies CASSNGQGTCKLFF.

The rearrangement joins TRBV13 to TRBJ2-7; 11 bases fit TRBD2. V gave up 1 base and J gave up 4 bases; unmatched junction bases: 21. The CDR3 contains 21 residues. Germline CDR1 and CDR2: PRHDT and FYEKMQ (reference sequence). Written as DNA, the CDR3 is TGTGCCAGCAGCTTAGAAGTGACAGGGGGTGATCTAGCGGGGGGTCGGTACGAGCAGTACTTC. It translates to CASSLEVTGGDLAGGRYEQYF.

This rearrangement joins TRBV5-4 to TRBJ2-3; 12 nucleotides match TRBD2. This CDR3 has 17 residues. V was pared by 4 bases and J by 2 bases, with 8 bases of the junction left unmatched. Germline assignment: CDR1 SGHNT and CDR2 YYREEE (reference sequence). The CDR3 is CASSPETSGGITDTQYF. In nucleotides, the CDR3 is TGTGCCAGCAGCCCTGAGACTAGCGGGGGTATCACAGATACGCAGTATTTT.

The V call is TRBV20-1, the J call TRBJ2-5, with a possible D match to TRBD1 (5 bases). The CDR3 covers 11 residues. Trimming took off 7 bases at V and 3 bases at J, with 9 bases between the two ends. Germline V gives CDR1 DFQATT, CDR2 SNEGSKA (reference sequence). CDR3 DNA sequence: TGCAGTGGACAGCTCGAAGAGACCCAGTACTTC. Protein product: CSGQLEETQYF.

This rearrangement joins TRBV7-8 to TRBJ1-5; 8 nucleotides agree with TRBD1. The V gene's germline CDR1 is SGHVS and CDR2 FQNEAQ. V lost 2 bases and J lost 4; bases outside the gene matches: 13. The CDR3 extends over 18 amino acids. Here the CDR3 DNA reads TGTGCCAGCAGCTTAAGGGTCCAGGGGGCTCTATGGAATCAGCCCCAGCATTTT. This codes for CASSLRVQGALWNQPQHF.

The chain recombines TRBV29-1 with TRBJ2-3; 10 bases agree with TRBD2. The CDR3 has 12 residues. V shed 7 bases and J 4 bases; nucleotides not matched to a gene: 2. The germline V gene has CDR1 SQVTM and CDR2 ANQGSEA. The CDR3 sequence is CSALAGADTQYF. DNA of the CDR3: TGCAGCGCCCTAGCGGGGGCAGATACGCAGTATTTT.

The chain carries TRBV7-2 and TRBJ2-5; the match to TRBD2 covers 11 bases. The CDR3 is 16 amino acids. The ends lost 4 bases at V and 0 bases at J; junction bases unmatched: 4. Looked up from germline, CDR1 is SGHTA and CDR2 is FQGNSA. The CDR3 bases are TGTGCCAGCAGCTCGAGACTAGCGGGACACCAAGAGACCCAGTACTTC. Its protein product is CASSSRLAGHQETQYF.

V usage is TRBV27 and J usage is TRBJ1-1; possibly TRBD1 for D (6 bases). Per the germline V gene, CDR1 is MNHEY and CDR2 is SMNVEV (reference sequence). The CDR3 covers 14 residues. V was pared by 3 bases and J by 5 bases, with 13 bases between. The CDR3 reads CASSLGGAGTEAFF. As DNA, the CDR3 is TGTGCCAGCAGTTTGGGGGGGGCGGGGACTGAAGCTTTCTTT.

V and J are TRBV5-6 and TRBJ2-7, with D possibly TRBD1 on 6 matching bases. This CDR3 is 13 amino acids long. V dropped 1 base and J dropped 3 bases, with 8 bases sitting between them. Germline-derived CDR1 and CDR2 are SGHDT and YYEEEE. The CDR3 region is CASSLPGDYEQYF. DNA of the CDR3: TGTGCCAGCAGCTTGCCAGGGGACTACGAGCAGTACTTC. The full variable domain, in which reference TRBV5-6 and TRBJ2-7 provide the parts outside the CDR3, is DAGVTQSPTHLIKTRGQQVTLRCSPKSGHDTVSWYQQALGQGPQFIFQYYEEEERQRGNFPDRFSGHQFPNYSSELNVNALLLGDSALYLCASSLPGDYEQYFGPGTRLTVT.

V gene TRBV20-1 combines with J gene TRBJ2-5; 7 bases are a match to TRBD1. The CDR3 length is 11 residues. CDR1 DFQATT and CDR2 SNEGSKA come from the germline V gene (reference sequence). The J segment lost 5 bases and the V segment lost 8 bases, leaving 5 bases of the junction unmatched. Here the CDR3 reads CSKGGLETQYF. CDR3 coding DNA: TGCAGTAAAGGGGGCCTGGAGACCCAGTACTTC.

The V and J genes are TRBV6-1 and TRBJ2-5; D not resolved. Trimming shortened V by 2 bases and J by 5 bases, and 12 bases separated the two germline ends. The CDR3 covers 14 residues. Germline CDR1 reads MNHNS; CDR2 reads SASEGT. This CDR3 is CASSELAGWETQYF. The CDR3 nucleotides read TGTGCCAGCAGTGAACTGGCAGGATGGGAGACCCAGTACTTC.

The count of this clone is one. The chain is built from TRBV4-1 and TRBJ1-5; tentatively, D is TRBD1 (5 bases). V gave up 1 base and J gave up 3 bases, with 13 bases separating them. CDR3 length: 16 residues. CDR1 and CDR2 from the germline V gene are MGHRA and YSYEKL. The CDR3 DNA reads TGCGCCAGCAGCCAAGGTCCAGGGAGGGCCAATCAGCCCCAGCATTTT. Protein sequence: CASSQGPGRANQPQHF.

J is TRBJ1-5 and V is TRBV10-2, with TRBD1 matching 8 bases. The CDR3 is 13 residues long. V gave up 9 bases and J gave up 3 bases; unmatched junction bases: 4. Germline values: CDR1 WSHSY, CDR2 SAAADI. As DNA, the CDR3 is TGCGCCAGTTGGACAGGGTCCAATCAGCCCCAGCATTTT. It encodes CASWTGSNQPQHF.

The chain joins TRBV27 to TRBJ2-7; D gene uncertain. There are 13 residues in the CDR3. V shed 7 bases and J shed 3 bases, with 13 bases lying between them. Germline CDR1 MNHEY, CDR2 SMNVEV (reference sequence). This chain's CDR3 is CASKVVGNYEQYF. CDR3 bases: TGTGCCAGCAAGGTAGTGGGCAACTACGAGCAGTACTTC.

This chain's CDR3 is CASGENRGPGELFF. The CDR3 DNA reads as TGTGCCAGCGGGGAGAACAGGGGGCCCGGGGAGCTGTTTTTT. The rearrangement joins TRBV6-5 to TRBJ2-2; TRBD1 matches at 9 bases. The J segment lost 6 bases and the V segment lost 8 bases, leaving 7 bases of the junction unmatched. This CDR3 comprises 14 residues. Germline V CDR1 and CDR2: MNHEY, SVGAGI.

This chain connects TRBV6-5 to TRBJ2-1, with 9 bases that match TRBD2. Germline assignment: CDR1 MNHEY and CDR2 SVGAGI. CDR3 length equals 14 residues. V lost 6 bases to trimming and J lost 3 bases; unmatched junction nucleotides: 3. CDR3 coding DNA: TGTGCCAGCAGCTTTAGCGGGGGCTACAATGAGCAGTTCTTC. Translation gives CASSFSGGYNEQFF.

V and J are TRBV30 and TRBJ2-7; TRBD2 is a possible D gene (6 bases). Deletions cut 8 bases from V and 3 bases from J, with 11 bases between. The CDR3 spans 11 residues. The germline CDR1 and CDR2 sequences are GTSNPN and SVGIG (reference sequence). CDR3 sequence reads: CAGSGSYEQYF. The CDR3 DNA reads as TGTGCCGGCTCCGGGAGCTACGAGCAGTACTTC.

The V and J genes are TRBV11-3 and TRBJ1-6, with D possibly being TRBD1 (5 bases). Germline CDR1 and CDR2: SGHNT and YENEEA. Trimming cost V 5 bases and J 2 bases, with 16 bases left between them. The CDR3 has 17 amino acids. CDR3 in DNA: TGTGCCAGCAGCCCACGGGGGGGGAGGGCCTATAATTCACCCCTCCACTTT. This encodes CASSPRGGRAYNSPLHF. Looking up the rest from reference TRBV11-3 and TRBJ1-6 gives the full variable domain: EAGVVQSPRYKIIEKKQPVAFWCNPISGHNTLYWYLQNLGQGPELLIRYENEEAVDDSQLPKDRFSAERLKGVDSTLKIQPAELGDSAVYLCASSPRGGRAYNSPLHFGNGTRLTVT.

This sequence joins TRBV11-2 and TRBJ2-6, with D perhaps TRBD2 (6 bases). The length of the CDR3 is 17 residues. The germline V gene encodes CDR1 SGHAT and CDR2 FQNNGV. The ends were cut back, 5 bases at V and 0 bases at J, with 14 bases in the middle. The CDR3 bases are TGTGCCAGCAGCCCCGGGGACTGGAACTCTGGGGCCAACGTCCTGACTTTC. Translating it yields CASSPGDWNSGANVLTF. The full variable domain, its missing parts supplied by reference TRBV11-2 and TRBJ2-6, is EAGVAQSPRYKIIEKRQSVAFWCNPISGHATLYWYQQILGQGPKLLIQFQNNGVVDDSQLPKDRFSAERLKGVDSTLKIQPAKLEDSAVYLCASSPGDWNSGANVLTFGAGSRLTVL.

The chain couples TRBV19 to TRBJ1-1, with 7 positions matching TRBD1. The CDR3 has 13 residues. With V trimmed by 5 bases and J by 9 bases, 9 bases remained unmatched. The germline V gene encodes CDR1 LNHDA and CDR2 SQIVND (reference sequence). CDR3 in DNA: TGTGCCAGTAGTCTCGACAGGGTTGGGAAAGCTTTCTTT. Translating it yields CASSLDRVGKAFF.

This rearrangement joins TRBV9 to TRBJ1-1, with D unclear. This CDR3 contains 14 residues. The germline gives CDR1 SGDLS, CDR2 YYNGEE. V was cut by 0 bases and J by 4 bases, with 10 bases left in between. The DNA of the CDR3 is TGTGCCAGCAGCGTAGCTCAGAGGAGCACTGAAGCTTTCTTT. Translation gives CASSVAQRSTEAFF.

The genes are TRBV19 and TRBJ1-4; 9 bases are shared with TRBD1. Germline V CDR1 and CDR2: LNHDA, SQIVND (reference sequence). The V and J ends lost 8 bases and 6 bases, in that order; junction bases with no gene match: 13. This CDR3 contains 16 residues. This CDR3 reads CASYPTGGAVHEKLFF. CDR3 DNA sequence: TGTGCCAGTTACCCTACAGGGGGCGCGGTTCATGAAAAACTGTTTTTT.

This clone was seen only a few times. This chain connects TRBV11-3 to TRBJ2-2; 7 bases line up with TRBD1. The CDR3 loop spans 15 amino acids. The junction had 5 bases not matched to a gene; V was cut back by 6 bases and J by 1 base. Germline CDR1 is SGHNT and CDR2 is YENEEA. CDR3 coding DNA: TGTGCCAGCAGTCCCGGGACAGTGAACACCGGGGAGCTGTTTTTT. Protein: CASSPGTVNTGELFF.

This clone was seen more than once but under ten times. The chain employs TRBV6-5 and TRBJ2-1; 7 bases align to TRBD1. This CDR3 has 13 residues. Germline CDR1 MNHEY, CDR2 SVGAGI. J was trimmed by 4 bases and V by 9 bases; bases with no gene match: 6. The CDR3, as DNA: TGTGCCAGTAAAGGGGGCCTATACAATGAGCAGTTCTTC. Translation: CASKGGLYNEQFF.

This clone was seen a few times. The J gene is TRBJ1-4, the V gene TRBV9; D gene unclear. This CDR3 has 14 residues. Trimming took 0 bases from V and 6 from J, leaving 9 bases between them. Germline-derived CDR1 and CDR2 are SGDLS and YYNGEE. The CDR3 reads CASSVGDTHEKLFF. Written as DNA, the CDR3 is TGTGCCAGCAGCGTAGGAGACACCCATGAAAAACTGTTTTTT. The full variable domain, completed using reference TRBV9 and TRBJ1-4, is DSGVTQTPKHLITATGQRVTLRCSPRSGDLSVYWYQQSLDQGLQFLIQYYNGEERAKGNILERFSAQQFPDLHSELNLSSLELGDSALYFCASSVGDTHEKLFFGSGTQLSVL.

The chain carries TRBV15 and TRBJ2-5; D perhaps matches TRBD2 (5 bases). CDR1 is LNHNV and CDR2 is YYDKDF in the germline V gene (reference sequence). This CDR3 has 15 residues. The V end was cut by 0 bases, the J end by 3 bases, with 11 bases between. The DNA of the CDR3 is TGTGCCACCAGCAGAGATCGGGGAGAGAAAGAGACCCAGTACTTC. It specifies CATSRDRGEKETQYF.

The CDR3 nucleotides are TGTGCCAGCAGTTACACACCGAGGGGGTCACCCCTCCACTTT. Translation gives CASSYTPRGSPLHF. J is TRBJ1-6 and V is TRBV6-5; possible D gene TRBD1, 6 bases. This CDR3 comprises 14 residues. Germline CDR1 is MNHEY and CDR2 is SVGAGI. Trimming took off 2 bases at V and 10 bases at J, with 12 bases between the two ends.